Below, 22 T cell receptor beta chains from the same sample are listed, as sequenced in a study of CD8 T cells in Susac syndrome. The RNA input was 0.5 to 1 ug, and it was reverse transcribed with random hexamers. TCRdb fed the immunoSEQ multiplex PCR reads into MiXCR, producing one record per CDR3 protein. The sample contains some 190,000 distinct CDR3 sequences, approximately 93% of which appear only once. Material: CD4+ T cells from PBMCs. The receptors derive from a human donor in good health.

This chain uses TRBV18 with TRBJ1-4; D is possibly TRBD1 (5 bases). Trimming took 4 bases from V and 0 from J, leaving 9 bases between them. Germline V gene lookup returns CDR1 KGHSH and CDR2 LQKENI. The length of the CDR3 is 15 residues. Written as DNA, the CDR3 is TGTGCCAGCTCACTTAGGACACCAACTAATGAAAAACTGTTTTTT. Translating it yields CASSLRTPTNEKLFF.

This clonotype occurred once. CDR3 loop: CASSQEALLDTQYF. DNA for the CDR3: TGTGCCAGCAGCCAAGAAGCACTCCTTGATACGCAGTATTTT. The chain is built from TRBV4-2 and TRBJ2-3; D not resolved. V was trimmed by 0 bases and J by 6 bases, leaving 10 bases between them. The germline V gene has CDR1 LGHNA and CDR2 YNFKEQ. The CDR3 consists of 14 residues.

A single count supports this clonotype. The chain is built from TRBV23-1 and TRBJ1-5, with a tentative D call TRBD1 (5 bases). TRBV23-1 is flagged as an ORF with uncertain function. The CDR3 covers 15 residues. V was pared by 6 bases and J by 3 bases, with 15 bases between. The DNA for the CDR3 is TGCGCCAGCAGGCCTCCGGGACCCCTCAATCAGCCCCAGCATTTT. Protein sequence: CASRPPGPLNQPQHF.

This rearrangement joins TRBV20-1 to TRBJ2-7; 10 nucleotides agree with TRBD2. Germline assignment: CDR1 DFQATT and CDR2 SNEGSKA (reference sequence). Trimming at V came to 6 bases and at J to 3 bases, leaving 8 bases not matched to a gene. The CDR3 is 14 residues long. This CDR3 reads CSADGTSENYEQYF. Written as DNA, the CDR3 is TGCAGTGCGGACGGGACTAGCGAAAACTACGAGCAGTACTTC.

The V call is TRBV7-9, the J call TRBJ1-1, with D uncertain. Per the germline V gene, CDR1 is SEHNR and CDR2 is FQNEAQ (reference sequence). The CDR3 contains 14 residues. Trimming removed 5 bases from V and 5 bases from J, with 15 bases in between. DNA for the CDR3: TGTGCCAGCAGCCAATCCACGGAGGGTACTGAAGCTTTCTTT. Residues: CASSQSTEGTEAFF.

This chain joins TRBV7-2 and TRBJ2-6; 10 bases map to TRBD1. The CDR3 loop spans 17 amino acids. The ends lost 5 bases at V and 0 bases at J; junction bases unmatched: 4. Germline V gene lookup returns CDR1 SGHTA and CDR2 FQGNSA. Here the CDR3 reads CASSRTGGFSGANVLTF. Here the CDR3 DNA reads TGTGCCAGCAGCCGGACAGGGGGTTTCTCTGGGGCCAACGTCCTGACTTTC.

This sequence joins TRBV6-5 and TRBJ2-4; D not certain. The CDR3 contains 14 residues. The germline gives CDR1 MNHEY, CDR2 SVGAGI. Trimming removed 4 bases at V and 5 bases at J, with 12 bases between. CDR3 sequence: CASSSDLKQNIQYF. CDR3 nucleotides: TGTGCCAGCAGTTCGGACCTGAAACAAAACATTCAGTACTTC.

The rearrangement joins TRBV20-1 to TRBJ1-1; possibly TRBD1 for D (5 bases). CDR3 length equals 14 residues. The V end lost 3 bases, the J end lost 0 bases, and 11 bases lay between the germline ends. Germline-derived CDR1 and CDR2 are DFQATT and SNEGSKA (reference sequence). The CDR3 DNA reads TGCAGTGCTAGTTTGACAGACATGAACACTGAAGCTTTCTTT. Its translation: CSASLTDMNTEAFF.

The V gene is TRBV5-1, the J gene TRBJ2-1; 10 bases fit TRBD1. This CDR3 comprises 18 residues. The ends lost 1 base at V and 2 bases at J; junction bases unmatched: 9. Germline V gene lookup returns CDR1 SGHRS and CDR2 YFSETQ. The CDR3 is CASSLRTGGIEAYNEQFF. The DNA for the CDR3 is TGCGCCAGCAGCTTGAGGACAGGGGGAATTGAAGCCTACAATGAGCAGTTCTTC.

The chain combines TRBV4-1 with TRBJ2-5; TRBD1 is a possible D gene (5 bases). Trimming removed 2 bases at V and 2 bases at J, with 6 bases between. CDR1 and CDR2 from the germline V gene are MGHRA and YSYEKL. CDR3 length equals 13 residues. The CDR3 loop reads CASSQQGQETQYF. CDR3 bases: TGCGCCAGCAGCCAACAGGGACAAGAGACCCAGTACTTC.

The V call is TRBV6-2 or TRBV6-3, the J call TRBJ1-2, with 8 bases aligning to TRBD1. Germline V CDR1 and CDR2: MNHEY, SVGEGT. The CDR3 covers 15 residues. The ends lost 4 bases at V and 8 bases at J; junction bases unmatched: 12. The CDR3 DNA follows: TGTGCCAGCAGTTTTGGGACAGGCTTCCCTTCGGGCTACACCTTC. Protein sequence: CASSFGTGFPSGYTF.

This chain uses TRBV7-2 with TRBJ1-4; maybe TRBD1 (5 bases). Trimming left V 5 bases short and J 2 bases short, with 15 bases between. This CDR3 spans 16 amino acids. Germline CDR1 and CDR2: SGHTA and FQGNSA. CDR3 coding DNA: TGTGCCAGCAGCGTTGGGGTTGGGACGACTAATGAAAAACTGTTTTTT. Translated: CASSVGVGTTNEKLFF.

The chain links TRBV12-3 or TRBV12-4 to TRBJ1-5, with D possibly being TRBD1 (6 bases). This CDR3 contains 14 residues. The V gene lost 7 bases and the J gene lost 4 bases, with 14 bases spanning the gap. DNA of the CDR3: TGTGCCAGCACCCTGGGACATAAGAATCAGCCCCAGCATTTT. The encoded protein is CASTLGHKNQPQHF.

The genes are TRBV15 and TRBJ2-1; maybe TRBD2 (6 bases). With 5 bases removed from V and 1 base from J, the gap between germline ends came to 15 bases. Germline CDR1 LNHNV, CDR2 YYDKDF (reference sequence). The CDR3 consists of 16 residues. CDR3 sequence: CATSLLGGGSYNEQFF. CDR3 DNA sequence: TGTGCCACCAGCTTACTGGGGGGTGGATCCTACAATGAGCAGTTCTTC. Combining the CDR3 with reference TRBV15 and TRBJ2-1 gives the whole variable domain DAMVIQNPRYQVTQFGKPVTLSCSQTLNHNVMYWYQQKSSQAPKLLFHYYDKDFNNEADTPDNFQSRRPNTSFCFLDIRSPGLGDTAMYLCATSLLGGGSYNEQFFGPGTRLTVL.

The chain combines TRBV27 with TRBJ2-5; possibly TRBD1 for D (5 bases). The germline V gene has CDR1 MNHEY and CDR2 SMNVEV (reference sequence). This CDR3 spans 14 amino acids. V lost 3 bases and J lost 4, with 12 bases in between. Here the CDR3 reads CASSFRTRGETQYF. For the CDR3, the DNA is TGTGCCAGCAGTTTCCGGACAAGAGGAGAGACCCAGTACTTC.

DNA for the CDR3: TGTGCCAGCAGCGTATCCGGGCCCAGGGAAGCTTTCTTT. Translating gives CASSVSGPREAFF. The rearrangement joins TRBV7-3 to TRBJ1-1; D is uncertain. The germline CDR1 and CDR2 sequences are SGHTA and FQGTGA. CDR3 length equals 13 residues. With 5 bases removed from V and 8 bases from J, the gap between germline ends came to 15 bases. Looking up the rest from reference TRBV7-3 and TRBJ1-1 gives the full variable domain: GAGVSQTPSNKVTEKGKYVELRCDPISGHTALYWYRQSLGQGPEFLIYFQGTGAADDSGLPNDRFFAVRPEGSVSTLKIQRTERGDSAVYLCASSVSGPREAFFGQGTRLTVV.

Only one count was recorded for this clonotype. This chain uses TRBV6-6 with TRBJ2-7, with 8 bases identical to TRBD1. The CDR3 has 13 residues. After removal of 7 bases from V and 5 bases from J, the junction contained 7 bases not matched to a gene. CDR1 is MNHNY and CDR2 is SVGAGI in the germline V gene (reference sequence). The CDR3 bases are TGTGCCAGCACCAGGACAGGGCGGGACGAGCAGTACGTC. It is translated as CASTRTGRDEQYV.

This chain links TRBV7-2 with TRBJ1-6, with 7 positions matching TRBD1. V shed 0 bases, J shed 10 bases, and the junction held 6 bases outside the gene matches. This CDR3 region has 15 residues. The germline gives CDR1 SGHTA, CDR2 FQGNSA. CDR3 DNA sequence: TGTGCCAGCAGCTTAGCGGGGGTACAGGGGTCACCCCTCCACTTT. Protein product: CASSLAGVQGSPLHF. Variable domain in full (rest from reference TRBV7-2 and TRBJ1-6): GAGVSQSPSNKVTEKGKDVELRCDPISGHTALYWYRQSLGQGLEFLIYFQGNSAPDKSGLPSDRFSAERTGGSVSTLTIQRTQQEDSAVYLCASSLAGVQGSPLHFGNGTRLTVT.

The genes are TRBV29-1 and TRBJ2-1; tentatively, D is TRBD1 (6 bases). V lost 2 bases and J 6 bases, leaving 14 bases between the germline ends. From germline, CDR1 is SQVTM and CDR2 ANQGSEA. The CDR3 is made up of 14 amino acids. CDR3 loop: CSVEMRTAPNEQFF. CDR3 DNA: TGCAGCGTTGAAATGCGGACAGCCCCCAATGAGCAGTTCTTC.

The CDR3, as DNA: TGTGCCAGCAGCCAAGATTTAGGCGGAAGGGCCCTCCACTTT. Protein product: CASSQDLGGRALHF. The chain recombines TRBV14 with TRBJ1-6; D gene ambiguous. This CDR3 has 14 amino acids. Trimming removed 0 bases from V and 14 bases from J, with 14 bases in between. Germline V gives CDR1 SGHDN, CDR2 FVKESK. Together with reference TRBV14 and TRBJ1-6, the CDR3 gives the full variable domain: EAGVTQFPSHSVIEKGQTVTLRCDPISGHDNLYWYRRVMGKEIKFLLHFVKESKQDESGMPNNRFLAERTGGTYSTLKVQPAELEDSGVYFCASSQDLGGRALHFGNGTRLTVT.

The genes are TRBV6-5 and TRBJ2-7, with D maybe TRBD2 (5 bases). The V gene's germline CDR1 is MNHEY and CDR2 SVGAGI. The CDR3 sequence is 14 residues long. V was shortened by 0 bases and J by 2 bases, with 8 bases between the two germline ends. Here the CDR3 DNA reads TGTGCCAGCAGTTACTCGAGGGCCACCTACGAGCAGTACTTC. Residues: CASSYSRATYEQYF.

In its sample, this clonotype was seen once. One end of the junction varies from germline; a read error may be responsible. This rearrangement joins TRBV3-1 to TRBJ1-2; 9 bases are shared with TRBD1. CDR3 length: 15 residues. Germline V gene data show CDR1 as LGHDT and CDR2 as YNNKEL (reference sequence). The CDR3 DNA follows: TGTGCCGGCAGCCAGATCATCCGGGACAGGGCCGGCTACACCTTC. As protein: CAGSQIIRDRAGYTF.